This T cell receptor beta chain was sequenced during a study of cytomegalovirus exposure and HLA in healthy donors. The overall study: Of all 398 donors who were genotyped, roughly 81% belonged to the Caucasian-associated ancestry cluster. General study points: In a later analysis, V- and J-gene trimming of beta chains associated with a DCLRE1C missense variant, replicated independently. TRBV6-2, TRBV6-3 and some other V segments were excluded as indistinguishable.

Of note for this clone: What it recognizes is unknown.

In the PCR, 60 Vbeta and 13 Jbeta primers were used. Under the authors' procedure: An analysis that came later counted 77 million or so unique TCR beta chains, 10 million to 12 million shared. Sequenced by immunoSEQ multiplex PCR; TCRdb stores in-frame clones only, minus some. V and J calls and clone size are copied from that table; D and trimming were computed from the DNA. The data contain 150,000 to 200,000 clones, more than 60% of them singletons. This CDR3 contains 16 residues. CDR1 and CDR2 from the germline V gene are MNHNS and SASEGT. The V end was cut by 0 bases, the J end by 1 base, with 10 bases between.

The specimen was PBMCs. This TCR was sampled from a female donor in good health and CMV-seronegative. V gene TRBV6-1 combines with J gene TRBJ1-3, with D unresolved. The CDR3 is CASSEAAVLSGNTIYF. The CDR3 bases are TGTGCCAGCAGTGAAGCTGCGGTCCTTTCTGGAAACACCATATATTTT.